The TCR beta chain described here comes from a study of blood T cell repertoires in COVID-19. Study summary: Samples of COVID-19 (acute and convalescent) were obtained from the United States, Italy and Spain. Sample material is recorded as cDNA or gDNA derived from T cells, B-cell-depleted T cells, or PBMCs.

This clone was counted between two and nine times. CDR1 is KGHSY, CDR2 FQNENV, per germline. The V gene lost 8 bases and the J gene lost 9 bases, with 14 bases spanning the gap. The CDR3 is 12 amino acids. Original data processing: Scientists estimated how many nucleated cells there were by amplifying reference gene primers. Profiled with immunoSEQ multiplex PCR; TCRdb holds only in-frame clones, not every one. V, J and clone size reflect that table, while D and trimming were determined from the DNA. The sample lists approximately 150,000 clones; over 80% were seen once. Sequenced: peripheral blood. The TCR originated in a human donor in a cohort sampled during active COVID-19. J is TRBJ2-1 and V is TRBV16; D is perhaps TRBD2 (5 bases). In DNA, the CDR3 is TGTGCCAGCGAGGGCGAGTCGGGTGAGCAGTTCTTC. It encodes CASEGESGEQFF. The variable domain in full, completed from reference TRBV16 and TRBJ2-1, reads GEEVAQTPKHLVRGEGQKAKLYCAPIKGHSYVFWYQQVLKNEFKFLISFQNENVFDETGMPKERFSAKCLPNSPCSLEIQATKLEDSAVYFCASEGESGEQFFGPGTRLTVL.